The source of this T cell receptor beta chain is a study of cytomegalovirus exposure and HLA in healthy donors. At the level of the study: Some 85 million unique TCRs from HLA-typed donors were held in an early data release.

PCR used 60 Vbeta primers and 13 Jbeta primers. This table comes from immunoSEQ multiplex PCR, and its TCRdb copy is limited to in-frame clones, with some not included. The profile shows about 160,000 clones, around four fifths of them singletons. The V gene's germline CDR1 is SQVTM and CDR2 ANQGSEA. The CDR3 is made up of 14 amino acids. The TCR sequence derives from a young man in good health and CMV-seropositive. The chain couples TRBV29-1 to TRBJ1-3; maybe TRBD1 (6 bases). The sequencing sample was made of PBMCs. In nucleotides, the CDR3 is TGCAGTGTCGTGGGGGGGGGCATTGGAAACACCATATATTTT. The encoded protein is CSVVGGGIGNTIYF.